This is a list of T cell receptor beta chains from one sample in a study of T cell responses to AZD1222 COVID-19 vaccine. The method was immunoSEQ multiplex PCR; TCRdb's version includes in-frame clones alone and lacks a portion of them. Among about 130,000 clones listed, around 90% were seen once. Here the sequenced sample was peripheral blood, taken on day 0 of AZD1222 vaccination. The receptor set was obtained from an adult in good health. Both conserved end residues are part of each CDR3. D genes are given only for firm matches. Only some rows state a clone size, as once, few, many or a class for expanded clones.

j_gene: TRBJ1-5
abundance: once
d_gene: .
v_gene: TRBV2
CDR3aa: CASSVFNSNQPQHF
CDR3nt: TGTGCCAGCAGTGTCTTTAATAGCAATCAGCCCCAGCATTTT

j_gene: TRBJ1-1
abundance: .
d_gene: .
v_gene: TRBV7-9
CDR3aa: CASLGEDTEAFF
CDR3nt: TGTGCCAGCCTCGGGGAGGACACTGAAGCTTTCTTT

j_gene: TRBJ1-1
abundance: .
d_gene: .
v_gene: TRBV28
CDR3aa: CASRDNDQTEAFF
CDR3nt: TGTGCCAGCAGGGACAATGACCAGACTGAAGCTTTCTTT

j_gene: TRBJ2-3
abundance: many
d_gene: TRBD2
v_gene: TRBV7-9
CDR3aa: CASTLPVAGHTDTQYF
CDR3nt: TGTGCCAGCACCCTCCCTGTAGCGGGGCACACAGATACGCAGTATTTT

j_gene: TRBJ1-1
abundance: .
d_gene: TRBD1
v_gene: TRBV5-1
CDR3aa: CASSPRTGEGNTEAFF
CDR3nt: TGCGCCAGCAGCCCGAGAACAGGGGAAGGGAACACTGAAGCTTTCTTT

j_gene: TRBJ2-7
abundance: .
d_gene: .
v_gene: TRBV30
CDR3aa: CAWKQGPYEQYF
CDR3nt: TGTGCCTGGAAACAGGGTCCCTACGAGCAGTACTTC

j_gene: TRBJ1-2
abundance: .
d_gene: .
v_gene: TRBV7-8
CDR3aa: CASSPGLPYGYTF
CDR3nt: TGTGCCAGCAGCCCCGGACTGCCCTATGGCTACACCTTC

j_gene: TRBJ2-7
abundance: .
d_gene: TRBD2
v_gene: TRBV7-9
CDR3aa: CASSFREAGEQYF
CDR3nt: TGTGCCAGCAGCTTTCGGGAGGCGGGAGAGCAGTACTTC

j_gene: TRBJ1-2
abundance: .
d_gene: .
v_gene: TRBV6-5
CDR3aa: CASSYSGEGGYTF
CDR3nt: TGTGCCAGCAGTTACTCGGGGGAGGGAGGCTACACCTTC

j_gene: TRBJ1-2
abundance: .
d_gene: TRBD1
v_gene: TRBV2
CDR3aa: CASRQGAADGYTF
CDR3nt: TGTGCCAGCAGGCAGGGGGCGGCGGATGGCTACACCTTC

j_gene: TRBJ1-4
abundance: .
d_gene: TRBD1
v_gene: TRBV6-5
CDR3aa: CAIQSGGSNQKLFF
CDR3nt: TGTGCCATCCAATCAGGGGGCTCCAATCAAAAACTGTTTTTT

j_gene: TRBJ1-1
abundance: .
d_gene: TRBD1
v_gene: TRBV10-1
CDR3aa: CASSARDRPGGEAFF
CDR3nt: TGCGCCAGCAGTGCCCGGGACAGACCAGGCGGTGAAGCTTTCTTT

j_gene: TRBJ1-1
abundance: .
d_gene: TRBD1
v_gene: TRBV4-3
CDR3aa: CASSQDRGQAFF
CDR3nt: TGCGCCAGCAGCCAAGACAGGGGGCAAGCTTTCTTT

j_gene: TRBJ2-5
abundance: .
d_gene: .
v_gene: TRBV29-1
CDR3aa: CSVELPLETQYF
CDR3nt: TGCAGCGTTGAGCTCCCTTTGGAGACCCAGTACTTC

j_gene: TRBJ1-2
abundance: .
d_gene: .
v_gene: TRBV4-3
CDR3aa: CASSSDSESYGYTF
CDR3nt: TGCGCCAGCAGCTCGGACAGCGAATCCTATGGCTACACCTTC

j_gene: TRBJ1-2
abundance: .
d_gene: .
v_gene: TRBV25-1
CDR3aa: CASSPIGLTPGYTF
CDR3nt: TGTGCCAGCAGCCCGATCGGCTTAACCCCTGGCTACACCTTC

j_gene: TRBJ1-4
abundance: .
d_gene: .
v_gene: TRBV6-5
CDR3aa: CASSNRANEKLFF
CDR3nt: TGTGCCAGCAGTAATCGGGCTAATGAAAAACTGTTTTTT

j_gene: TRBJ1-1
abundance: .
d_gene: TRBD1
v_gene: TRBV27
CDR3aa: CASSQGQGISEAFF
CDR3nt: TGTGCCAGCAGTCAGGGACAGGGAATATCTGAAGCTTTCTTT

j_gene: TRBJ1-2
abundance: few
d_gene: .
v_gene: TRBV3-1/TRBV3-2
CDR3aa: CASSHPRGGEPMYGYTF
CDR3nt: TGTGCCAGCAGCCACCCAAGGGGAGGCGAACCCATGTATGGCTACACCTTC

j_gene: TRBJ1-2
abundance: .
d_gene: TRBD1
v_gene: TRBV6-5
CDR3aa: CASSRPGTGDYGYTF
CDR3nt: TGTGCCAGCAGTCGTCCCGGGACAGGGGACTATGGCTACACCTTC

j_gene: TRBJ2-7
abundance: .
d_gene: .
v_gene: TRBV19
CDR3aa: CASSRYVGGSYEQYF
CDR3nt: TGTGCCAGTAGTCGCTACGTGGGGGGAAGCTACGAGCAGTACTTC

j_gene: TRBJ1-5
abundance: .
d_gene: .
v_gene: TRBV3-1/TRBV3-2
CDR3aa: CASSQANRGLPGKGQPQHF
CDR3nt: TGTGCCAGCAGCCAAGCCAACCGGGGATTACCGGGGAAGGGTCAGCCCCAGCATTTT

j_gene: TRBJ1-2
abundance: .
d_gene: .
v_gene: TRBV5-4
CDR3aa: CASSMGMGPYTF
CDR3nt: TGTGCCAGCAGCATGGGGATGGGCCCCTACACCTTC

j_gene: TRBJ2-7
abundance: .
d_gene: .
v_gene: TRBV11-2
CDR3aa: CASSLGVGHYEQYF
CDR3nt: TGTGCCAGCAGCTTAGGGGTCGGCCACTACGAGCAGTACTTC

j_gene: TRBJ1-5
abundance: .
d_gene: .
v_gene: TRBV2
CDR3aa: CASTEQGSNQPQHF
CDR3nt: TGTGCCAGCACGGAACAGGGTAGCAATCAGCCCCAGCATTTT

j_gene: TRBJ1-4
abundance: .
d_gene: .
v_gene: TRBV5-1
CDR3aa: CASRTDATNEKLFF
CDR3nt: TGCGCCAGCAGGACCGACGCAACTAATGAAAAACTGTTTTTT

j_gene: TRBJ2-1
abundance: .
d_gene: TRBD2
v_gene: TRBV5-1
CDR3aa: CASSPRGGNEQFF
CDR3nt: TGCGCCAGCAGCCCGCGGGGGGGCAATGAGCAGTTCTTC

j_gene: TRBJ2-5
abundance: few
d_gene: TRBD1
v_gene: TRBV14
CDR3aa: CASSLSRDSGAQETQYF
CDR3nt: TGTGCCAGCAGTCTAAGCCGGGACAGTGGGGCACAAGAGACCCAGTACTTC

j_gene: TRBJ2-5
abundance: .
d_gene: .
v_gene: TRBV3-1/TRBV3-2
CDR3aa: CASSPLPKETQYF
CDR3nt: TGTGCCAGCAGCCCCCTCCCTAAAGAGACCCAGTACTTC

j_gene: TRBJ1-3
abundance: .
d_gene: .
v_gene: TRBV10-3
CDR3aa: CAIGAGDGNTIYF
CDR3nt: TGTGCCATAGGAGCTGGGGATGGAAACACCATATATTTT

j_gene: TRBJ2-2
abundance: few
d_gene: .
v_gene: TRBV7-9
CDR3aa: CASSFGAGTAGELFF
CDR3nt: TGTGCCAGCAGCTTCGGGGCGGGGACCGCCGGGGAGCTGTTTTTT

j_gene: TRBJ1-2
abundance: .
d_gene: .
v_gene: TRBV6-5
CDR3aa: CASSTRMDGYTF
CDR3nt: TGTGCCAGCAGCACCCGGATGGATGGCTACACCTTC

j_gene: TRBJ1-2
abundance: .
d_gene: TRBD1
v_gene: TRBV5-4
CDR3aa: CASSWGGQGLGYTF
CDR3nt: TGTGCCAGCAGCTGGGGGGGACAGGGTCTCGGCTACACCTTC

j_gene: TRBJ1-5
abundance: once
d_gene: .
v_gene: TRBV10-3
CDR3aa: CAISEVRGSQHF
CDR3nt: TGTGCCATCAGTGAAGTCAGGGGAAGCCAGCATTTT

j_gene: TRBJ1-1
abundance: .
d_gene: .
v_gene: TRBV3-1/TRBV3-2
CDR3aa: CASALGYTEAFF
CDR3nt: TGTGCCAGCGCATTGGGGTACACTGAAGCTTTCTTT